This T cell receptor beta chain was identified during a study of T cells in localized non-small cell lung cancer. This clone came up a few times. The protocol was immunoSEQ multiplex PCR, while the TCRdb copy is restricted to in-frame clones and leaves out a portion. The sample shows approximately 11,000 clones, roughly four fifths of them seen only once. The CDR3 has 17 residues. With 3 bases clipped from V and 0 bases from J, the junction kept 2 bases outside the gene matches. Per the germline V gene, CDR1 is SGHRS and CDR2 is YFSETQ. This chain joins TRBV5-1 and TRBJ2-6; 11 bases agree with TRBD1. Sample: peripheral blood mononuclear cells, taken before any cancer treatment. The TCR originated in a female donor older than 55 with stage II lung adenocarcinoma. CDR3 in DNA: TGCGCCAGCAGCTGGGGGACAGGGGGCTCTGGGGCCAACGTCCTGACTTTC. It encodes CASSWGTGGSGANVLTF.